This T cell receptor beta chain was identified in a study of blood T cell repertoires in COVID-19. Overall study: Researchers got acute and convalescent COVID-19 samples from the United States, Italy and Spain. PBMCs, B-cell-depleted T cells, or T cells were the source of the cDNA or gDNA that made up the material.

With V trimmed by 3 bases and J by 9 bases, 4 bases remained unmatched. The CDR3 is 13 amino acids. From germline, CDR1 is LNHDA and CDR2 SQIVND (reference sequence). Using immunoSEQ multiplex PCR, the repertoire was profiled, and TCRdb retains in-frame clones only, with some absent. The sample has 150,000 to 200,000 clones; 80% to 85% are singletons. This TCR was sampled from a woman in her twenties or thirties with acute or convalescent COVID-19. The sample taken for sequencing was peripheral blood. V and J are TRBV19 and TRBJ1-5; 8 bases map to TRBD1. The CDR3 reads CASSIGGTGPQHF. CDR3 bases: TGTGCCAGTAGTATCGGCGGGACAGGGCCCCAGCATTTT.